A selection of T cell receptor beta chains follows, all from one sample in a study of control samples from healthy donors and cancer patients. Generated by immunoSEQ multiplex PCR, the TCRdb table keeps only in-frame clones and is missing some. The profile shows 100,000 or so clones, roughly 92% of them singletons. What was sequenced was blood. Receptor source: a woman between 25 and 40 years old in good health. Each CDR3 is given with its conserved first and last residue. Each record gives: clone size, V gene, J gene, D gene, CDR3 DNA, CDR3 protein. A D gene is named only where the DNA matches it firmly. Where a row states a size, it is once, few, many or the class of an expanded clone; other rows omit it.

>few|TRBV6-1|TRBJ1-2|-
TGTGCCAGCAGTGAAGGGCCAGGGGAAGGGTATGGCTACACCTTC
CASSEGPGEGYGYTF
>once|TRBV6-7|TRBJ1-4|-
TGTGCCAGCAGTTACTCAGACACGGCTGGTGAAAAACTGTTTTTT
CASSYSDTAGEKLFF
>-|TRBV2|TRBJ2-5|TRBD2
TGTGCCAGCAGCGGGACTAGCGGGAGGCAAGAGACCCAGTACTTC
CASSGTSGRQETQYF
>-|TRBV5-1|TRBJ1-4|TRBD1
TGCGCCAGCAGCCCGGACAGGGGGCGGGAAAAACTGTTTTTT
CASSPDRGREKLFF
>-|TRBV19|TRBJ1-2|-
TGTGCCAGTAGTACTTATGGGGACTATGGCTACACCTTC
CASSTYGDYGYTF
>-|TRBV6-2/TRBV6-3|TRBJ2-7|TRBD2
TGTGCCAGCAGTTACCGAGCGGGGGGGAGGTCCTACGAGCAGTACTTC
CASSYRAGGRSYEQYF
>-|TRBV6-5|TRBJ1-4|TRBD1
TGTGCCAGCGCCTGGAGGTACAGGGGGAATGAAAAACTGTTTTTT
CASAWRYRGNEKLFF
>-|TRBV15|TRBJ1-2|-
TGTGCCACCAGCAGAGTAATGGACAGCCATGGCTACACCTTC
CATSRVMDSHGYTF
>-|TRBV9|TRBJ1-2|-
TGTGCCAGCAGCCCCCATCTAACAGGGTCGGGTGGCTACACCTTC
CASSPHLTGSGGYTF
>-|TRBV7-3|TRBJ2-5|-
TGTGCCAGCAGCTTATCTCCGGGGGAGACCCAGTACTTC
CASSLSPGETQYF
>-|TRBV5-1|TRBJ1-1|TRBD1
TGCGCCAGCAGCTTGAACCGGGACAGACGAGGCACTGAAGCTTTCTTT
CASSLNRDRRGTEAFF
>-|TRBV4-1|TRBJ1-2|-
TGCGCCAGCAGCCAAGATCCCAGGGAAAGGGGCTACACCTTC
CASSQDPRERGYTF
>-|TRBV30|TRBJ1-2|-
TGTGCCTGGACAGGGGTTAACTATGGCTACACCTTC
CAWTGVNYGYTF
>-|TRBV19|TRBJ1-5|-
TGTGCCAGTAGTATAGGTGCTAGGGGTCAGCCCCAGCATTTT
CASSIGARGQPQHF
>-|TRBV20-1|TRBJ2-1|-
TGCAGTGCTAGTCGCGGGGGACAATACAATGAGCAGTTCTTC
CSASRGGQYNEQFF
>-|TRBV28|TRBJ1-2|-
TGTGCCAGCAGGCCGGCCGGGAACCACTATGGCTACACCTTC
CASRPAGNHYGYTF
>-|TRBV7-7|TRBJ2-2|TRBD1
TGTGCCAGCAGCCCGGACAGGGGTGGGGAGCTGTTTTTT
CASSPDRGGELFF
>-|TRBV5-1|TRBJ2-1|TRBD2
TGCGCCAGCAGCTTGGCCGGATCTAGCGGGACCCACTACAATGAGCAGTTCTTC
CASSLAGSSGTHYNEQFF
>-|TRBV28|TRBJ1-1|-
TGTGCCGGCAGAGGGGCAGGCATAATGAACACTGAAGCTTTCTTT
CAGRGAGIMNTEAFF
>-|TRBV19|TRBJ2-1|-
TGTGCCAGTACCTCCGCGGGAAACTATAACTACAATGAGCAGTTCTTC
CASTSAGNYNYNEQFF
>-|TRBV12-5|TRBJ2-7|-
TGTGCTAGTGGTCATGGAAGAGGGGTGGGTGAGCAGTACTTC
CASGHGRGVGEQYF
>-|TRBV11-3|TRBJ2-3|-
TGTGCCAGCAGCCATTCCGGGACCCGTAGATCAGATACGCAGTATTTT
CASSHSGTRRSDTQYF
>few|TRBV10-3|TRBJ2-1|-
TGTGCCATCAGTGATGACTACTCGCCGGGCGATGAGCAGTTCTTC
CAISDDYSPGDEQFF
>-|TRBV7-2|TRBJ2-5|-
TGTGCCAGCAGCTTAGGGGGGGCCGGAGGGGAGACCCAGTACTTC
CASSLGGAGGETQYF
>-|TRBV10-3|TRBJ1-1|-
TGTGCCATCAGTCATGACATTAACACTGAAGCTTTCTTT
CAISHDINTEAFF
>-|TRBV10-2|TRBJ2-5|-
TGCGCCAGCAGTGCCGGCTTCTTGGAGACCCAGTACTTC
CASSAGFLETQYF
>-|TRBV11-2|TRBJ1-1|-
TGTGCCAGCAGCCCCCTCGTAGATCGGGGCGCAGTATGGACTGAAGCTTTCTTT
CASSPLVDRGAVWTEAFF
>-|TRBV30|TRBJ1-1|-
TGTGCCTGGAGTGTACAAATGAACACTGAAGCTTTCTTT
CAWSVQMNTEAFF
>-|TRBV18|TRBJ1-6|-
TGTGCCAGCTCACGAGACCGCGAAAATTCACCCCTCCACTTT
CASSRDRENSPLHF
>-|TRBV5-1|TRBJ2-3|-
TGCGCCAGCAGCTTGTCCGCAGCAGGGATCACAGATACGCAGTATTTT
CASSLSAAGITDTQYF
>-|TRBV19|TRBJ1-6|-
TGTGCCAGCTGGGGGCGTGGGGGGACCGAACCCCTCCACTTT
CASWGRGGTEPLHF
>-|TRBV18|TRBJ1-1|-
TGCGCCAGCCTACCCACCCGGGACACTGAAGCTTTCTTT
CASLPTRDTEAFF
>-|TRBV28|TRBJ2-7|-
TGTGCCAGCAGTTTAAAGGGGGAGCAGTACTTC
CASSLKGEQYF
>-|TRBV15|TRBJ1-1|-
TGTGCCACCAGCAGGAAGGGGGATGAAGCTTTCTTT
CATSRKGDEAFF
>-|TRBV18|TRBJ1-6|-
TGTGCCAGCTCACCAGCGGACACTAATAATTCACCCCTCCACTTT
CASSPADTNNSPLHF
>-|TRBV9|TRBJ2-3|-
TGTGCCAGCAGCGTGGCCCGGGAGCTCATTAGCACAGATACGCAGTATTTT
CASSVARELISTDTQYF